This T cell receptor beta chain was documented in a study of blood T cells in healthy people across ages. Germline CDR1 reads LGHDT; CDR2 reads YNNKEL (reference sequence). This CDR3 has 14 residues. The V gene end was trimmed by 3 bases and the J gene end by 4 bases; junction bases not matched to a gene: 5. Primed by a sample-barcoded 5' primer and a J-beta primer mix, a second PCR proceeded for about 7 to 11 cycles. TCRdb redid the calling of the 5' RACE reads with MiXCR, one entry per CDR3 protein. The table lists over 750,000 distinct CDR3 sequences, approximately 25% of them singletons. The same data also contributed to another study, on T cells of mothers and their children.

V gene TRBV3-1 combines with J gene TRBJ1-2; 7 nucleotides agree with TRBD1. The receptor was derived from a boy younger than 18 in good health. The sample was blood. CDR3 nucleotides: TGTGCCAGCAGCCATTCGACAGGGATCTATGGCTACACCTTC. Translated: CASSHSTGIYGYTF.